This T cell receptor beta chain emerged from a study of identifying expanded T cells in peripheral blood. Whole-study results and caveats: Across healthy donors, higher total template counts meant significantly greater two-week count variance.

Notes on this clone: What it recognizes is unknown.

During the collection period, no donor immune events like infections were recorded. CDR3 length equals 14 residues. V dropped 11 bases and J dropped 2; count of bases not matched to a gene: 8. The germline gives CDR1 SEHNR, CDR2 FQNEAQ (reference sequence). The data were produced by immunoSEQ multiplex PCR, yet TCRdb's version contains in-frame clones alone and is incomplete. The sample carries more than 45,000 clones, around 83% recorded once. V and J are TRBV7-9 and TRBJ2-3; 9 bases map to TRBD1. The origin of this receptor is a person aged 18 to 75 in good health. Sequencing was done on a sample of blood. CDR3 amino acids: CASERDRVTDTQYF. The DNA of the CDR3 is TGTGCCTCCGAGAGGGACAGGGTCACAGATACGCAGTATTTT.